One sample yielded the 2 T cell receptor beta chains listed below, sequenced in a study of control samples from healthy donors and cancer patients. Only in-frame clones appear in the TCRdb table, and some are missing; sequencing was by immunoSEQ multiplex PCR. The table shows around 140,000 clones, with 75% to 95% occurring only once. Input material: blood. All receptors come from a man between 25 and 39 years old in good health.

This chain joins TRBV5-1 and TRBJ1-1, with D maybe TRBD1 (5 bases). Between the trimmed V and J ends, which lost 2 bases and 0 bases, there was a span of 8 bases. CDR1 and CDR2 (germline): SGHRS, YFSETQ. CDR3 length equals 14 residues. The CDR3 nucleotides read TGCGCCAGCAGCTTCGGGACGGTGAACACTGAAGCTTTCTTT. Translating gives CASSFGTVNTEAFF. Variable domain in full (rest from reference TRBV5-1 and TRBJ1-1): KAGVTQTPRYLIKTRGQQVTLSCSPISGHRSVSWYQQTPGQGLQFLFEYFSETQRNKGNFPGRFSGRQFSNSRSEMNVSTLELGDSALYLCASSFGTVNTEAFFGQGTRLTVV.

The chain joins TRBV11-1 to TRBJ1-1, with unresolved D. The CDR3 runs to 11 residues. Trimming cost V 5 bases and J 8 bases, with 9 bases left between them. Germline CDR1 reads SGHAT; CDR2 reads FQDESV (reference sequence). As DNA, the CDR3 is TGTGCCAGCAGCGTCGGGAGAGAAGCTTTCTTT. This sequence encodes CASSVGREAFF.